A selection of T cell receptor beta chains follows, all from one sample in a study of radiotherapy plus CTLA-4 blockade in lung cancer. Some clones are missing from TCRdb's copy, which holds only in-frame ones; the method was immunoSEQ multiplex PCR. Of approximately 94,000 clones in the sample, 82% were seen once. Material: peripheral blood, obtained from a patient treated with radiotherapy plus ipilimumab. These receptors originate from a human donor with non-small cell lung cancer that progressed on radiotherapy plus ipilimumab. Each CDR3 is given with its conserved first and last residue. A D gene is named only where the DNA matches it firmly. The size field is filled for only some rows; it gives once, few, many or a size class.

j_call clone_size d_call v_call cdr3_aa cdr3_nt
TRBJ2-3 . . TRBV4-1 CASNFKENTDTQYF TGCGCCAGCAACTTCAAGGAGAACACAGATACGCAGTATTTT
TRBJ2-1 . . TRBV28 CASSLRGRNEQFF TGTGCCAGCAGTCTCCGGGGCAGGAATGAGCAGTTCTTC
TRBJ1-5 once . TRBV30 CAWSGGGNQPQHF TGTGCCTGGAGTGGGGGGGGGAATCAGCCCCAGCATTTT
TRBJ1-2 few . TRBV28 CASRSPRDGYTF TGTGCCAGCAGGTCCCCGAGGGATGGCTACACCTTC
TRBJ2-3 few TRBD2 TRBV29-1 CSANSGNLRTDTQYF TGCAGCGCTAATAGCGGGAACCTCCGCACAGATACGCAGTATTTT
TRBJ1-1 . . TRBV29-1 CSVGGVGVGTEAFF TGCAGCGTAGGAGGTGTCGGGGTTGGCACTGAAGCTTTCTTT
TRBJ2-7 few . TRBV23-1 CGSIRDPVQYF TGCGGCAGTATCCGGGATCCCGTGCAGTACTTC
TRBJ2-5 . . TRBV28 CASSSTSGFQETQYF TGTGCCAGCAGTTCAACATCAGGGTTCCAAGAGACCCAGTACTTC
TRBJ2-3 . TRBD2 TRBV9 CASTPASGMTDTQYF TGTGCCAGCACACCGGCTAGCGGGATGACTGATACGCAGTATTTT
TRBJ1-2 . . TRBV4-1 CASSIRPPAENQYGYTF TGCGCCAGCAGTATAAGACCCCCCGCGGAGAACCAATATGGCTACACCTTC
TRBJ2-5 . . TRBV27 CASSPTGARGETQYF TGTGCCAGCAGTCCTACAGGGGCCCGGGGGGAGACCCAGTACTTC
TRBJ1-1 . . TRBV7-3 CASSTQKNTEAFF TGTGCCAGCAGCACACAGAAGAACACTGAAGCTTTCTTT
TRBJ2-1 once TRBD2 TRBV18 CASSPTSGRTVNEQFF TGTGCCAGCTCACCAACTAGCGGGAGAACGGTCAATGAGCAGTTCTTC
TRBJ1-1 . . TRBV7-9 CASSLDGTVSFF TGTGCCAGCAGCTTAGATGGGACGGTCTCTTTCTTT
TRBJ2-3 once TRBD2 TRBV5-4 CASSRTSGSTDTQYF TGTGCCAGCAGCCGGACTAGCGGGAGCACAGATACGCAGTATTTT
TRBJ2-1 . TRBD2 TRBV7-3 CASSLLGLGGGSYNEQFF TGTGCCAGCAGCTTATTAGGACTTGGGGGAGGGTCCTACAATGAGCAGTTCTTC
TRBJ2-1 . TRBD2 TRBV5-1 CASSELAGGYNEQFF TGCGCCAGCAGCGAACTAGCGGGAGGGTACAATGAGCAGTTCTTC
TRBJ2-2 . TRBD1 TRBV6-4 CASRGGQGTGELFF TGTGCCAGCAGAGGTGGACAGGGCACCGGGGAGCTGTTTTTT
TRBJ2-7 few TRBD1 TRBV6-5 CASKRGTGSHEQYF TGTGCTTCAAAACGGGGGACAGGGTCCCACGAGCAGTACTTC
TRBJ2-5 . TRBD2 TRBV5-4 CASRAGLAPETQYF TGTGCCAGCAGAGCCGGACTAGCGCCTGAGACCCAGTACTTC
TRBJ2-7 few . TRBV4-1 CASSQVYGWGEQYF TGCGCCAGCAGCCAAGTTTACGGATGGGGCGAGCAGTACTTC
TRBJ2-2 . . TRBV30 CAWSVPYLLGELFF TGTGCCTGGAGTGTACCATACTTGCTCGGGGAGCTGTTTTTT
TRBJ1-5 . . TRBV28 CASSFNEDNQPQHF TGTGCCAGCAGTTTCAACGAAGACAATCAGCCCCAGCATTTT
TRBJ2-2 . . TRBV11-2 CASSLVSNTGELFF TGTGCCAGCAGCTTAGTTTCGAACACCGGGGAGCTGTTTTTT
TRBJ1-1 . . TRBV23-1 CASSQSYRVDTEAFF TGCGCCAGCAGTCAATCCTACAGGGTTGACACTGAAGCTTTCTTT
TRBJ2-1 few TRBD2 TRBV5-1 CASSPTSGHEQFF TGCGCCAGCAGCCCGACTAGCGGGCACGAGCAGTTCTTC
TRBJ1-1 . . TRBV28 CASSLRQGTGITEAFF TGTGCCAGCAGTTTGAGGCAGGGCACGGGGATCACTGAAGCTTTCTTT
TRBJ2-7 . TRBD1 TRBV7-3 CASSLTHGQGHEQYF TGTGCCAGCAGCCTTACTCACGGACAGGGCCACGAGCAGTACTTC
TRBJ1-1 once . TRBV30 CACRDTEAFF TGTGCCTGCCGAGACACTGAAGCTTTCTTT
TRBJ2-5 . . TRBV6-1 CASMGGAQETQYF TGTGCCAGCATGGGGGGGGCACAAGAGACCCAGTACTTC
TRBJ1-2 . . TRBV19 CASSIRGSQGSYGYTF TGTGCCAGTAGTATCCGCGGTTCACAGGGTTCCTATGGCTACACCTTC
TRBJ1-2 . . TRBV5-8 CASRPQSTSVYGYTF TGTGCCAGCAGGCCGCAGAGCACCTCCGTCTATGGCTACACCTTC
TRBJ1-5 . . TRBV28 CASTMGDISNQPQHF TGTGCCAGCACAATGGGAGATATAAGCAATCAGCCCCAGCATTTT
TRBJ1-5 . . TRBV28 CASSLASFLGAVAQPQHF TGTGCCAGCAGTTTAGCGTCTTTTTTGGGGGCGGTTGCTCAGCCCCAGCATTTT
TRBJ2-1 . TRBD1 TRBV5-8 CASKRQGRYEQFF TGTGCCAGCAAAAGACAGGGGAGATATGAGCAGTTCTTC
TRBJ1-1 . . TRBV6-6 CASSYPTATNTEAFF TGTGCCAGCAGTTACCCGACAGCGACGAACACTGAAGCTTTCTTT
TRBJ2-1 . . TRBV29-1 CSATSSYNEQFF TGCAGCGCAACTAGCTCCTACAATGAGCAGTTCTTC
TRBJ1-5 . . TRBV6-6 CASSPAGDQPQHF TGTGCCAGCAGTCCAGCAGGGGATCAGCCCCAGCATTTT
TRBJ2-1 . TRBD2 TRBV19 CASSTLAGPSAEQFF TGTGCCAGTAGTACACTAGCGGGACCCTCCGCTGAGCAGTTCTTC
TRBJ2-7 . TRBD1 TRBV5-6 CASSRTGNYYEQYF TGTGCCAGCAGCCGGACAGGGAATTACTACGAGCAGTACTTC
TRBJ2-7 . TRBD2 TRBV29-1 CRARGTSGNEQYF TGCAGAGCTCGGGGGACTAGCGGGAACGAGCAGTACTTC
TRBJ1-6 once . TRBV19 CASSSSTRRQGRSPLHF TGTGCCAGTAGTTCTTCGACACGTCGCCAGGGGAGATCACCCCTCCACTTT